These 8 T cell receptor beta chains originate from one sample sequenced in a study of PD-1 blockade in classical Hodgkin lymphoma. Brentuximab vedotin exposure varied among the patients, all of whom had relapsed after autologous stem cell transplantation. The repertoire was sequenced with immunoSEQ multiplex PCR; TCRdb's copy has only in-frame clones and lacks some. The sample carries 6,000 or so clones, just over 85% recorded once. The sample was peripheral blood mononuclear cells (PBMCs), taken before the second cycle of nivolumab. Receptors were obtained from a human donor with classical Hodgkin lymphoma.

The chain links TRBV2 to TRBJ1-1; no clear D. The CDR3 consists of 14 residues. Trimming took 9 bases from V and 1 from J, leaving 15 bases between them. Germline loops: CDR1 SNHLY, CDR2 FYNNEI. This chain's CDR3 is CASFSLVPNTEAFF. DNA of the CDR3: TGTGCCAGTTTCTCTTTGGTGCCGAACACTGAAGCTTTCTTT. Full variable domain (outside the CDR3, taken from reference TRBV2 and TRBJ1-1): EPEVTQTPSHQVTQMGQEVILRCVPISNHLYFYWYRQILGQKVEFLVSFYNNEISEKSEIFDDQFSVERPDGSNFTLKIRSTKLEDSAMYFCASFSLVPNTEAFFGQGTRLTVV.

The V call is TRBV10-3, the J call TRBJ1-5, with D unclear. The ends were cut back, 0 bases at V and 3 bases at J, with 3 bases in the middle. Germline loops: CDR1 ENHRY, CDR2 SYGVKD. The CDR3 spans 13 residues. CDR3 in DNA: TGTGCCATCAGTGAGTCCACCAATCAGCCCCAGCATTTT. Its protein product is CAISESTNQPQHF.

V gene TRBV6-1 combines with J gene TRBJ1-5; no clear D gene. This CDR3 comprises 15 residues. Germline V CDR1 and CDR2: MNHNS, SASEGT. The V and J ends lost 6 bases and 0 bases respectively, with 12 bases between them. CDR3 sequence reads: CASRVVGLSNQPQHF. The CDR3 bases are TGTGCCAGCAGAGTTGTTGGGCTTAGCAATCAGCCCCAGCATTTT.

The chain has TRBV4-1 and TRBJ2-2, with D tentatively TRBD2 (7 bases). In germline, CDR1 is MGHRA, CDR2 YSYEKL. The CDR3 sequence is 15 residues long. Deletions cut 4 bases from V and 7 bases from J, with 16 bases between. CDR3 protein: CASSPRGAWHGELFF. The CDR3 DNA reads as TGCGCCAGCAGCCCTCGGGGGGCGTGGCACGGGGAGCTGTTTTTT.

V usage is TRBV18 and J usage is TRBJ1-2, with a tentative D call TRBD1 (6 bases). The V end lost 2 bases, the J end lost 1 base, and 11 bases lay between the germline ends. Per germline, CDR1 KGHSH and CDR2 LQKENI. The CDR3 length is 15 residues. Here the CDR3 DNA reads TGTGCCAGCTCACCAGTGGCAGGGGATAACTATGGCTACACCTTC. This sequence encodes CASSPVAGDNYGYTF.

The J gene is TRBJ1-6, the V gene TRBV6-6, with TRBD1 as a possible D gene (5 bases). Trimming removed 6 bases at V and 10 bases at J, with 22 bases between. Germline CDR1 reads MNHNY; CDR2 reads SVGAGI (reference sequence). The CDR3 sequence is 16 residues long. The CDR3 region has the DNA TGTGCCAGCAGCCACCAACCGCAGGGAAGTGGATCACCCCTCCACTTT. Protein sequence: CASSHQPQGSGSPLHF.

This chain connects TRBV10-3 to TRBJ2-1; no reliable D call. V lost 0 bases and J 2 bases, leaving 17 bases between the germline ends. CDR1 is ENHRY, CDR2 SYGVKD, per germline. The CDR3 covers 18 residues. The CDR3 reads CAISESIPLPRTYNEQFF. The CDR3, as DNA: TGTGCCATCAGTGAGTCGATTCCGTTACCGAGAACCTACAATGAGCAGTTCTTC.

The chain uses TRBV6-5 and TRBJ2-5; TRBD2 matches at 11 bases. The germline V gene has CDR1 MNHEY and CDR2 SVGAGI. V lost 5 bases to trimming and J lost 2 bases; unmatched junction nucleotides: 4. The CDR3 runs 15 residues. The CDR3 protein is CASSPSGGPQETQYF. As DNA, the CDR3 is TGTGCCAGCAGTCCTAGCGGGGGGCCGCAAGAGACCCAGTACTTC.